Listed below are T cell receptor beta chains from one sample, sequenced in a study of PD-L1 blockade in urothelial cancer. The protocol was immunoSEQ multiplex PCR, while the TCRdb copy is restricted to in-frame clones and leaves out a portion. The sample yields some 50,000 clones, roughly 87% seen once. Sequenced material: PBMCs, taken around atezolizumab (anti-PD-L1) treatment. The receptors were sampled from a woman aged 60-70 years with urothelial cancer. Both conserved end residues are part of each CDR3. Each record gives: V gene, D gene, J gene, clone size, CDR3 protein, CDR3 DNA. A D gene is named only where the DNA matches it firmly. Only some rows state a clone size, as once, few, many or a class for expanded clones.

V gene: TRBV18; D gene: TRBD2; J gene: TRBJ2-1; clone size: .; CDR3 protein: CASSPGLEGNEQFF; CDR3 DNA: TGTGCCAGCTCACCGGGACTAGAAGGGAATGAGCAGTTCTTC
V gene: TRBV21-1; D gene: .; J gene: TRBJ2-2; clone size: .; CDR3 protein: CASSAKPRLAGGGCTGELFF; CDR3 DNA: TGTGCCAGCAGCGCTAAGCCAAGGCTAGCGGGAGGCGGGTGCACCGGGGAGCTGTTTTTT
V gene: TRBV28; D gene: .; J gene: TRBJ1-1; clone size: .; CDR3 protein: CASSSVNTEAFF; CDR3 DNA: TGTGCCAGCAGTTCAGTGAACACTGAAGCTTTCTTT
V gene: TRBV4-3; D gene: TRBD2; J gene: TRBJ2-4; clone size: .; CDR3 protein: CASSQEGGGNKNIQYF; CDR3 DNA: TGCGCCAGCAGCCAAGAGGGCGGGGGGAACAAAAACATTCAGTACTTC
V gene: TRBV7-2; D gene: TRBD1; J gene: TRBJ2-2; clone size: .; CDR3 protein: CASSLVDRGRNTGELFF; CDR3 DNA: TGTGCCAGCAGCTTAGTGGACAGGGGGCGGAACACCGGGGAGCTGTTTTTT
V gene: TRBV7-9; D gene: TRBD2; J gene: TRBJ2-1; clone size: .; CDR3 protein: CASSLGWAGGPLDEQFF; CDR3 DNA: TGTGCCAGCAGTTTGGGCTGGGCGGGAGGGCCTCTGGATGAGCAGTTCTTC
V gene: TRBV10-3; D gene: TRBD1; J gene: TRBJ2-2; clone size: .; CDR3 protein: CAISDRATGMTGELFF; CDR3 DNA: TGTGCCATCAGTGATCGAGCGACAGGGATGACCGGGGAGCTGTTTTTT
V gene: TRBV4-2; D gene: .; J gene: TRBJ1-1; clone size: .; CDR3 protein: CASSLPQGQGTEAFF; CDR3 DNA: TGTGCCAGCAGCCTTCCACAGGGCCAGGGCACTGAAGCTTTCTTT
V gene: TRBV7-6; D gene: .; J gene: TRBJ2-7; clone size: .; CDR3 protein: CASSLAQGPAYEQYF; CDR3 DNA: TGTGCCAGCAGCTTAGCGCAGGGCCCAGCCTACGAGCAGTACTTC
V gene: TRBV28; D gene: TRBD2; J gene: TRBJ2-2; clone size: .; CDR3 protein: CASSFRLANTGELFF; CDR3 DNA: TGTGCCAGCAGTTTCCGACTAGCAAACACCGGGGAGCTGTTTTTT
V gene: TRBV6-1; D gene: .; J gene: TRBJ2-3; clone size: .; CDR3 protein: CASSFTRTSTDTQYF; CDR3 DNA: TGTGCCAGCAGTTTCACTAGAACTAGCACAGATACGCAGTATTTT
V gene: TRBV13; D gene: TRBD1; J gene: TRBJ2-7; clone size: .; CDR3 protein: CASSSGTASYEQYF; CDR3 DNA: TGTGCCAGCAGCTCCGGGACAGCCTCCTACGAGCAGTACTTC
V gene: TRBV2; D gene: .; J gene: TRBJ1-1; clone size: few; CDR3 protein: CASSEEEGGTEAFF; CDR3 DNA: TGTGCCAGCAGTGAAGAGGAGGGCGGCACTGAAGCTTTCTTT
V gene: TRBV19; D gene: .; J gene: TRBJ2-3; clone size: .; CDR3 protein: CASSTTLQRGTDTQYF; CDR3 DNA: TGTGCCAGTAGTACCACTCTGCAGAGGGGCACAGATACGCAGTATTTT
V gene: TRBV5-1; D gene: TRBD2; J gene: TRBJ2-2; clone size: .; CDR3 protein: CASSYQSGGWTGELFF; CDR3 DNA: TGCGCCAGCAGCTACCAATCGGGGGGGTGGACCGGGGAGCTGTTTTTT
V gene: TRBV6-6; D gene: .; J gene: TRBJ1-5; clone size: .; CDR3 protein: CASTKELTQHF; CDR3 DNA: TGTGCCAGCACCAAGGAGTTGACCCAGCATTTT
V gene: TRBV5-4; D gene: TRBD2; J gene: TRBJ2-3; clone size: .; CDR3 protein: CASSRSGGGDTQYF; CDR3 DNA: TGTGCCAGCAGCCGGTCGGGGGGAGGGGACACGCAGTATTTT
V gene: TRBV6-6; D gene: TRBD1; J gene: TRBJ1-1; clone size: .; CDR3 protein: CASSYPTGVNTEAFF; CDR3 DNA: TGTGCCAGCAGTTACCCGACAGGGGTGAACACTGAAGCTTTCTTT
V gene: TRBV2; D gene: .; J gene: TRBJ1-4; clone size: .; CDR3 protein: CASTISLVGRAGLSEKLFF; CDR3 DNA: TGTGCCAGCACGATATCGTTGGTGGGCCGGGCGGGTCTGAGTGAAAAACTGTTTTTT
V gene: TRBV4-3; D gene: TRBD1; J gene: TRBJ1-2; clone size: few; CDR3 protein: CASSIRQGRGYGYTF; CDR3 DNA: TGCGCCAGCAGCATCCGACAGGGGAGGGGGTATGGCTACACCTTC
V gene: TRBV4-1; D gene: TRBD1; J gene: TRBJ2-7; clone size: .; CDR3 protein: CASSQAGQVEQYF; CDR3 DNA: TGCGCCAGCAGCCAAGCGGGACAGGTCGAGCAGTACTTC
V gene: TRBV5-1; D gene: .; J gene: TRBJ2-3; clone size: .; CDR3 protein: CASRHIYRGGRDTQYF; CDR3 DNA: TGCGCCAGCAGACACATCTACAGGGGGGGTAGGGATACGCAGTATTTT
V gene: TRBV6-1; D gene: .; J gene: TRBJ1-2; clone size: .; CDR3 protein: CAIQGTNYGYTF; CDR3 DNA: TGTGCCATACAGGGTACCAACTATGGCTACACCTTC
V gene: TRBV2; D gene: .; J gene: TRBJ2-7; clone size: .; CDR3 protein: CASQQDSYEQYF; CDR3 DNA: TGTGCCAGCCAACAGGATTCCTACGAGCAGTACTTC
V gene: TRBV6-6; D gene: TRBD2; J gene: TRBJ2-3; clone size: few; CDR3 protein: CASRTSGVADTQYF; CDR3 DNA: TGTGCCAGCAGAACTAGCGGGGTAGCAGATACGCAGTATTTT
V gene: TRBV7-2; D gene: .; J gene: TRBJ2-7; clone size: once; CDR3 protein: CASSSLRGGYEQYF; CDR3 DNA: TGTGCCAGCAGCTCCCTAAGGGGAGGTTACGAGCAGTACTTC